Sequencing of this T cell receptor beta chain was carried out in a study of blood T cell repertoires in COVID-19. Looking at the study overall: Whether acute or convalescent, the COVID-19 samples came from the United States, Italy and Spain.

Recruitment covered some 25 US areas and drew participants whose ages spanned about 18 to 100 years. Which cohort a participant joined came from the clinical history participants gave. All recovered Cohort 3 donors got two negative PCRs, got clearance, or saw symptom resolution. The data were produced by immunoSEQ multiplex PCR, yet TCRdb's version contains in-frame clones alone and is incomplete. The sample has about 200,000 clones, about 86% seen once. Trimming removed 1 base from V and 8 bases from J; junction bases left unmatched: 24. CDR3 length: 20 residues. Germline V lookup: CDR1 MGHRA, CDR2 YSYEKL. This clone was found a few times.

The genes are TRBV4-1 and TRBJ1-2; 8 nucleotides line up with TRBD1. The sequencing sample was made of PBMCs or T cells enriched from blood (not recorded which). The TCR comes from a man aged 35 to 55 who had recovered from COVID-19. CDR3 protein: CASSQGMGFLGQDRGGGYTF. The DNA of the CDR3 is TGCGCCAGCAGCCAAGGCATGGGCTTTTTGGGTCAAGACAGGGGTGGAGGCTACACCTTC.